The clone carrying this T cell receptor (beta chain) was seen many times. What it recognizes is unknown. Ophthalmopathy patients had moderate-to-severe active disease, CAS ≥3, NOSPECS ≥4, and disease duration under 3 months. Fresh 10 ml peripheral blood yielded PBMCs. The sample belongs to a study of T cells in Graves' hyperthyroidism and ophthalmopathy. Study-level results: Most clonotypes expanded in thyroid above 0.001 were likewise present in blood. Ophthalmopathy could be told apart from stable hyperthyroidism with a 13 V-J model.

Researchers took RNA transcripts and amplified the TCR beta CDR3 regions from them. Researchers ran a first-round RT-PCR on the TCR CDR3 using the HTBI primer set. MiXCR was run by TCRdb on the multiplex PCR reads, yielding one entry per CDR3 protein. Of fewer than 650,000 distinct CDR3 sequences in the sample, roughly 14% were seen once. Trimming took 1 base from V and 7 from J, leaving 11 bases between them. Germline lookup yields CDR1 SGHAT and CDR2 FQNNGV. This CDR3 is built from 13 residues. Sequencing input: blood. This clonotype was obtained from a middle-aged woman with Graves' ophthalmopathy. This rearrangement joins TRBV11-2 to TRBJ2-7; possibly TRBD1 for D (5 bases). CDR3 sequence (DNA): TGTGCCAGCAGCTTAGGGGGCTTTAATGAGCAGTACTTC. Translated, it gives CASSLGGFNEQYF.